The 7 T cell receptor beta chains reported below all come from one sample, sequenced in a study of human T cells and chemical hapten exposure (TCRdb year 2021). Receptors were amplified or captured by 5' RACE. Sequencing used an Illumina MiSeq. TCRdb cleaned the public reads at Q25 with fastp, built clones with MiXCR and kept in-frame beta chains. Rows with one shared CDR3 protein collapse into an entry with the most common genes and DNA. The sample table holds about 81,000 distinct CDR3 sequences, of which less than 9.5% were seen once. The top ten constitute about 2.2% of the sample. Unfractionated whole blood was collected in Tempus Blood RNA tubes, and total RNA was extracted from that blood. Source of these receptors: a male donor in good health.

This clonotype was recorded many times. The V and J genes are TRBV21-1 and TRBJ2-2; the table's D call TRBD1 went unverified against the DNA. TRBV21-1 is an annotated pseudogene. The CDR3 has 13 amino acids. The DNA for the CDR3 is TGTGCCAGCAGCAAGGGGGTGGCCGGGGAGCTGTTTTTT. Protein sequence: CASSKGVAGELFF.

In its sample, this clonotype was seen a few times. V usage is TRBV12-3 or TRBV12-4 and J usage is TRBJ1-2, with no clear D. V was cut by 3 bases and J by 0 bases, with 2 bases left in between. The CDR3 has 12 amino acids. CDR3 DNA: TGTGCCAGCAGTTTCACTAACTATGGCTACACCTTC. It yields the protein CASSFTNYGYTF.

This clonotype appeared a few times. The chain is built from TRBV30 and TRBJ2-3; perhaps D is TRBD1 or TRBD2 (6 bases each). Germline V gene data show CDR1 as GTSNPN and CDR2 as SVGIG (reference sequence). There are 18 residues in the CDR3. V was cut by 3 bases and J by 4 bases, with 26 bases left in between. CDR3 coding DNA: TGTGCCTGGAGCGTGGATGGCGGAACGGGGGCCGAATCAGATACGCAGTATTTT. The encoded protein is CAWSVDGGTGAESDTQYF.

This clonotype has at least ten counts. The chain links TRBV6-5 to TRBJ2-6; 8 bases agree with TRBD2. In germline, CDR1 is MNHEY, CDR2 SVGAGI. This CDR3 is built from 17 residues. The ends lost 6 bases at V and 4 bases at J; junction bases unmatched: 11. The CDR3: CASSLTSGTTGANVLTF. The CDR3 DNA sequence: TGTGCCAGCAGCCTCACTAGCGGAACTACCGGGGCCAACGTCCTGACTTTC.

This clonotype came up many times. The V and J genes are TRBV6-1 and TRBJ2-3; D uncertain. Germline V gene lookup returns CDR1 MNHNS and CDR2 SASEGT. Trimming cost V 4 bases and J 1 base, with 15 bases left between them. The CDR3 consists of 16 residues. DNA of the CDR3: TGTGCCAGCAGTGCTACCTCCCAACGGGGCACAGATACGCAGTATTTT. Its translation is CASSATSQRGTDTQYF.

This clonotype was observed a handful of times. The chain combines TRBV12-5 with TRBJ1-5; maybe TRBD1 (5 bases). The CDR3 extends over 15 amino acids. V was trimmed by 0 bases and J by 6 bases, leaving 12 bases between them. Germline V gene lookup returns CDR1 LGHNT and CDR2 FRNRAP. Here the CDR3 reads CASGLVVGAGQPQHF. CDR3 nucleotides: TGTGCTAGTGGTTTGGTAGTAGGGGCAGGTCAGCCCCAGCATTTT.

In this sample, this clonotype turned up a few times. The genes are TRBV3-1 and TRBJ2-7; TRBD1 matches 8 bases. CDR1 and CDR2 (germline): LGHDT, YNNKEL (reference sequence). This CDR3 contains 14 residues. Trimming took 4 bases from V and 7 from J; bases not matched to a gene: 9. In nucleotides, the CDR3 is TGTGCCAGCAGCCCGACCCAGGGGGCGGGTGAGCAGTACTTC. Protein: CASSPTQGAGEQYF.